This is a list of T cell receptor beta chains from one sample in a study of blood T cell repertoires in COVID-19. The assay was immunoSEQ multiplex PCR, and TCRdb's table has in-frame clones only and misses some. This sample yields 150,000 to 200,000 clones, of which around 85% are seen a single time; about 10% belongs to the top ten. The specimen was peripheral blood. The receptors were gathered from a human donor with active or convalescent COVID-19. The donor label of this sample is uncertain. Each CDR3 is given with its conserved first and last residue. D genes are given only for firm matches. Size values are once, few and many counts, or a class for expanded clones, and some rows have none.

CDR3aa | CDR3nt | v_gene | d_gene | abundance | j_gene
CASLKTGTDYGYTF | TGTGCCAGTTTAAAGACGGGGACAGACTATGGCTACACCTTC | TRBV19 | TRBD1 | - | TRBJ1-2
CASSTDRFNEKLFF | TGTGCCAGCAGTACAGACAGGTTTAATGAAAAACTGTTTTTT | TRBV28 | - | - | TRBJ1-4
CASSLQQGSYEQYF | TGTGCCAGCAGTTTACAACAGGGCTCCTACGAGCAGTACTTC | TRBV27 | - | - | TRBJ2-7
CASSSPVGPGNTIYF | TGTGCCAGCAGCTCCCCCGTGGGCCCAGGAAACACCATATATTTT | TRBV5-4 | - | - | TRBJ1-3
CAWGPNRNSPLHF | TGTGCCTGGGGGCCGAACAGGAATTCACCCCTCCACTTT | TRBV30 | - | - | TRBJ1-6
CASSLGLAGASETQYF | TGCGCCAGCAGCTTGGGACTAGCGGGTGCATCGGAGACCCAGTACTTC | TRBV5-1 | TRBD2 | once | TRBJ2-5
CASKQGYEQYF | TGTGCCAGCAAGCAGGGCTACGAGCAGTACTTC | TRBV2 | - | - | TRBJ2-7
CASSLDSWSRRSYEQYF | TGTGCCAGCAGCTTAGATAGCTGGAGCAGGAGGTCCTACGAGCAGTACTTC | TRBV7-8 | - | - | TRBJ2-7
CASSLGTSGIVNEQFF | TGTGCCAGCAGCTTAGGGACTAGCGGGATCGTAAATGAGCAGTTCTTC | TRBV7-9 | TRBD2 | few | TRBJ2-1
CASSREGGPIGELFF | TGTGCCAGCAGCCGGGAGGGGGGGCCCATCGGGGAGCTGTTTTTT | TRBV4-2 | - | - | TRBJ2-2
CATSDRGTSSSFRNSPLHF | TGTGCCACTTCCGATAGGGGTACTTCCAGCAGTTTCCGCAATTCACCCCTCCACTTT | TRBV28 | - | few | TRBJ1-6
CAWRQDFNQPQHF | TGTGCCTGGAGACAGGATTTCAATCAGCCCCAGCATTTT | TRBV30 | - | - | TRBJ1-5
CASSLGTGILSAKNIQYF | TGTGCCAGCAGCTTAGGGACAGGGATATTGTCGGCCAAAAACATTCAGTACTTC | TRBV7-6 | TRBD1 | - | TRBJ2-4
CASSSPGTSDQDTQYF | TGTGCCAGCAGCTCACCCGGGACTAGCGACCAAGATACGCAGTATTTT | TRBV4-2 | TRBD2 | - | TRBJ2-3
CASSQAGIGEKLFF | TGTGCCAGCAGCCAGGCAGGGATAGGCGAAAAACTGTTTTTT | TRBV7-9 | - | - | TRBJ1-4
CASSVTSSYEQYF | TGTGCCAGCAGCGTAACGAGCTCCTACGAGCAGTACTTC | TRBV7-2 | - | - | TRBJ2-7
CASEGDEQYF | TGTGCCAGTGAGGGGGACGAGCAGTACTTC | TRBV2 | - | - | TRBJ2-7
CASSYSGGAKNEQFF | TGCGCCAGCAGCTACAGCGGGGGGGCAAAGAATGAGCAGTTCTTC | TRBV5-1 | TRBD2 | - | TRBJ2-1
CASSFVNYGYTF | TGTGCCAGCAGTTTCGTAAACTATGGCTACACCTTC | TRBV28 | - | - | TRBJ1-2
CAISLTGAGNTIYF | TGTGCCATCAGTCTGACAGGGGCTGGAAACACCATATATTTT | TRBV10-3 | TRBD1 | - | TRBJ1-3
CASSPSIGGKTSYEQYF | TGTGCCAGCAGTCCCTCGATCGGGGGGAAAACCTCCTACGAGCAGTACTTC | TRBV6-6 | TRBD2 | few | TRBJ2-7
CASSLTPGTQETQYF | TGTGCCAGCAGTTTGACCCCCGGGACACAAGAGACCCAGTACTTC | TRBV28 | - | - | TRBJ2-5
CASSLAGTGNEKLFF | TGCGCCAGCAGCCTGGCCGGGACAGGGAATGAAAAACTGTTTTTT | TRBV5-1 | TRBD1 | - | TRBJ1-4
CASSLGQGYGYTF | TGTGCCAGCAGCTTAGGGCAGGGATATGGCTACACCTTC | TRBV7-3 | - | once | TRBJ1-2
CASSLGAGNTEAFF | TGTGCCAGCAGCTTGGGTGCGGGGAACACTGAAGCTTTCTTT | TRBV5-5 | - | once | TRBJ1-1
CASSSARGNEKLFF | TGTGCCAGCAGCTCGGCCCGGGGGAATGAAAAACTGTTTTTT | TRBV7-2 | - | - | TRBJ1-4
CASSQIAGGRYIQYF | TGTGCCAGCAGCCAGATAGCGGGGGGGCGGTACATTCAGTACTTC | TRBV4-2 | TRBD2 | - | TRBJ2-4
CASSLLSGAWNTQYF | TGTGCCAGCAGCTTACTCAGCGGGGCGTGGAATACGCAGTATTTT | TRBV7-2 | TRBD2 | - | TRBJ2-3
CASSPLGGNQGYTF | TGCGCCAGCAGCCCGCTTGGAGGTAATCAGGGCTACACCTTC | TRBV5-1 | - | - | TRBJ1-2
CASAGTAVNTEAFF | TGTGCCTCAGCAGGGACAGCGGTTAACACTGAAGCTTTCTTT | TRBV19 | TRBD1 | - | TRBJ1-1
CASELRGGRSDTQYF | TGTGCCTCCGAACTGCGGGGGGGCAGGTCAGATACGCAGTATTTT | TRBV30 | TRBD2 | - | TRBJ2-3